This T cell receptor (beta chain) is drawn from a study of PD-L1 blockade in urothelial cancer. Time point: pretreatment peripheral blood. Between the trimmed V and J ends, which lost 5 bases and 3 bases, there was a span of 16 bases. Germline CDR1 SQVTM, CDR2 ANQGSEA. CDR3 size: 14 residues. Produced via immunoSEQ multiplex PCR; TCRdb's table is partial and in-frame only. The sample consists of about 52,000 clones, about 80% of them appearing once. The specimen comprised PBMCs, sampled around atezolizumab (anti-PD-L1) treatment. The chain links TRBV29-1 to TRBJ1-2; no clear D. The TCR originated in a middle-aged man with urothelial cancer. CDR3 sequence: CSVSREGGDYGYTF. The CDR3 DNA is TGCAGCGTTTCCCGAGAGGGCGGGGACTATGGCTACACCTTC.